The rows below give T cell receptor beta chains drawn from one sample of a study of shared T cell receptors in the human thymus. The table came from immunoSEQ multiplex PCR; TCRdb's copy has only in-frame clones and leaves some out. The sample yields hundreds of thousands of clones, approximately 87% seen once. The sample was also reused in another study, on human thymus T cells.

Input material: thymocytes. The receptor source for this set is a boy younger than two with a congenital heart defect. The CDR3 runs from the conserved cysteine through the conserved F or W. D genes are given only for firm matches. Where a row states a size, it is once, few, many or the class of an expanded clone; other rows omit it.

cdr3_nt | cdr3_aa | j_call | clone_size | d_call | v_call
TGTGCCAGCAGCCAAGGGGGAGGCACCACCGGGGAGCTGTTTTTT | CASSQGGGTTGELFF | TRBJ2-2 | NA | NA | TRBV14
TGTGCCAGCAGCTTTTCCCTCCGCGGAGGGGCGAACACTGAAGCTTTCTTT | CASSFSLRGGANTEAFF | TRBJ1-1 | NA | NA | TRBV7-2
TGTGCCAGCAGACCAAGCGGGAGGGCCGGGGAGACCCAGTACTTC | CASRPSGRAGETQYF | TRBJ2-5 | NA | TRBD2 | TRBV6-5
TGTGCCAGCAGCCAAGTTGGGAGACAGGGGGTAACTGAAGCTTTCTTT | CASSQVGRQGVTEAFF | TRBJ1-1 | NA | TRBD1 | TRBV14
TGCAGCGTTGAAGGGGCGGGACAGGGGCCTCAGTGGAGCACAGATACGCAGTATTTT | CSVEGAGQGPQWSTDTQYF | TRBJ2-3 | NA | TRBD1 | TRBV29-1
TGCAGTGCTAGCGGGGGGGAGACCCAGTACTTC | CSASGGETQYF | TRBJ2-5 | NA | TRBD2 | TRBV20-1
TGTGCCAGCAGCACCGCGGGGACAGGAGACACTGAAGCTTTCTTT | CASSTAGTGDTEAFF | TRBJ1-1 | NA | TRBD1 | TRBV5-6
TGTGCCAGCAGCTTGGTACCAGGTCCCCATGAGCAGTTCTTC | CASSLVPGPHEQFF | TRBJ2-1 | once | NA | TRBV5-6
TGTGCCAGCAGTGAAGGATCCGGGACAGGGCAATACAATGAGCAGTTCTTC | CASSEGSGTGQYNEQFF | TRBJ2-1 | NA | TRBD1 | TRBV6-1
TGTGCCAGCAGACCTCGGGACTCCCCTCACAATGAGCAGTTCTTC | CASRPRDSPHNEQFF | TRBJ2-1 | NA | NA | TRBV5-8
TGCGCCAGCAGCCAAGATGACACTCAAGAGACCCAGTACTTC | CASSQDDTQETQYF | TRBJ2-5 | NA | NA | TRBV4-1
TGCGCCAGCAGCCAAGGAACTAGCGGGAATTTCCAAGAGACCCAGTACTTC | CASSQGTSGNFQETQYF | TRBJ2-5 | NA | TRBD2 | TRBV4-3
TGCGCCAGCAGCCGGGTCCCGGGACAGGGTAACTATGGCTACACCTTC | CASSRVPGQGNYGYTF | TRBJ1-2 | NA | TRBD1 | TRBV5-1
TGTGCCAGTAGTTTCCGGGACAGGGGCGAGGAAGCCAACGTCCTGACTTTC | CASSFRDRGEEANVLTF | TRBJ2-6 | NA | TRBD1 | TRBV19
TGTGCCAGCAGCTTATACAGGGTCACCGGGGAGCTGTTTTTT | CASSLYRVTGELFF | TRBJ2-2 | NA | NA | TRBV5-6
TGTGCCTGGACCATGGGGAGGCGGGGGTGGGAGACCCAGTACTTC | CAWTMGRRGWETQYF | TRBJ2-5 | NA | TRBD2 | TRBV30
TGCAGCGTGCGGGGACAGGGGGCCTACAATGAGCAGTTCTTC | CSVRGQGAYNEQFF | TRBJ2-1 | NA | TRBD1 | TRBV29-1
TGCAGCTTCGAGTGCGGGAGGGCCGAGGGCTCCTACAATGAGCAGTTCTTC | CSFECGRAEGSYNEQFF | TRBJ2-1 | once | TRBD2 | TRBV29-1
TGTGCCAGCAGCCTCCGAGGGGGACAGCGCTCTGGAAACACCATATATTTT | CASSLRGGQRSGNTIYF | TRBJ1-3 | once | TRBD1 | TRBV7-9
TGCGCCAGCAGCCAAGATCTGAACAGGTTCTATGGCTACACCTTC | CASSQDLNRFYGYTF | TRBJ1-2 | NA | NA | TRBV4-3
TGTGCCAGCAGTCCCCAGAGACTAGCGGGAAGGTACGAGCAGTACTTC | CASSPQRLAGRYEQYF | TRBJ2-7 | NA | TRBD2 | TRBV7-2
TGTGTCGCTGCGGGGTCGAGGGAGACCTGGGGGGAGCAGTTCTTC | CVAAGSRETWGEQFF | TRBJ2-1 | NA | NA | TRBV28
TGCAGCGTCCGCACGGGACTAGCACCGTTAGAGACCCAGTACTTC | CSVRTGLAPLETQYF | TRBJ2-5 | NA | TRBD2 | TRBV29-1
TGTGCCAGTAGTATCCTAGCGGGAGTTAAAGAGCAGTACTTC | CASSILAGVKEQYF | TRBJ2-7 | NA | TRBD2 | TRBV19
TGTGCCAGCAGCTTTGGGGCGGGCAATCAGCCCCAGCATTTT | CASSFGAGNQPQHF | TRBJ1-5 | NA | NA | TRBV7-8
TGTGCCAGCAGCCAACTCCCGGGGCAGCCCCAGCATTTT | CASSQLPGQPQHF | TRBJ1-5 | NA | NA | TRBV5-4
TGTGCCAGCAGCCTCGGACAGCCAAGGACCGGGGAGCTGTTTTTT | CASSLGQPRTGELFF | TRBJ2-2 | NA | NA | TRBV5-6
TGTGCCAGCAGCTTTCGAAACCGGAGGGTATACAATGAGCAGTTCTTC | CASSFRNRRVYNEQFF | TRBJ2-1 | NA | NA | TRBV7-8
TGCGCCAGCAGCGACGTTAGAAGTGAGGGTAGATACGAGCAGTACTTC | CASSDVRSEGRYEQYF | TRBJ2-7 | once | NA | TRBV4-1
TGTGCCAGCAGCCGGGTGGGGGGTAACTCCTACAATGAGCAGTTCTTC | CASSRVGGNSYNEQFF | TRBJ2-1 | once | NA | TRBV7-9
TGTGCCAGCAGACCCCGAGGGGGGGCAGCCATTTACAATGAGCAGTTCTTC | CASRPRGGAAIYNEQFF | TRBJ2-1 | NA | NA | TRBV28
TGTGCCTGGAGTCCTGGGTCGACGAATAGCCCCACCGGGGAGCTGTTTTTT | CAWSPGSTNSPTGELFF | TRBJ2-2 | once | NA | TRBV30
TGTGCCAGCAGTTACTCTGACAGGGAGATGGATGGCTACACCTTC | CASSYSDREMDGYTF | TRBJ1-2 | NA | TRBD1 | TRBV6-5
TGTGCCAGCAGCACCCTGGAGGGTGAACAGCCCCAGCATTTT | CASSTLEGEQPQHF | TRBJ1-5 | once | NA | TRBV21-1
TGCGCCAGCAGCCAAGTTTCCGCGGGACGACGTCACAATGAGCAGTTCTTC | CASSQVSAGRRHNEQFF | TRBJ2-1 | NA | NA | TRBV4-1
TGTGCCAGCAGCGTGGATAGCGGGAGTTCCTACGAGCAGTACTTC | CASSVDSGSSYEQYF | TRBJ2-7 | NA | TRBD2 | TRBV9
TGTGCCAGCAGCGGGCAGGGGAGCAATCAGCCCCAGCATTTT | CASSGQGSNQPQHF | TRBJ1-5 | NA | NA | TRBV9
TGTGCCAGCAGCAAAGTGGGGACAGCTTCCTACAATGAGCAGTTCTTC | CASSKVGTASYNEQFF | TRBJ2-1 | NA | NA | TRBV21-1
TGTGCCACCAGCAGAGATCGAGCAGGGGGCCCCAACAATGAGCAGTTCTTC | CATSRDRAGGPNNEQFF | TRBJ2-1 | NA | TRBD1 | TRBV15
TGTGCCAGTTCTCAAGTACAAGCCTACAATGAGCAGTTCTTC | CASSQVQAYNEQFF | TRBJ2-1 | NA | NA | TRBV19
TGTGCCAGCAGTGGACTCCTTCACTCCTACAATGAGCAGTTCTTC | CASSGLLHSYNEQFF | TRBJ2-1 | NA | NA | TRBV2
TGTGCCAGCAGCCAAGATAACAGTACGGCCAAAAACATTCAGTACTTC | CASSQDNSTAKNIQYF | TRBJ2-4 | few | NA | TRBV4-2
TGTGCCAGCAGCCGTTCCAAAGGGGGCAGCTCCTACGAGCAGTACTTC | CASSRSKGGSSYEQYF | TRBJ2-7 | NA | TRBD1 | TRBV7-2
TGTGCCAGCAGTGGAGGACTAGCAGATACGCAGTATTTT | CASSGGLADTQYF | TRBJ2-3 | NA | TRBD2 | TRBV25-1
TGTGCCAGCAGCCTCCGGTGGGGACAGGGGAATGAAAAACTGTTTTTT | CASSLRWGQGNEKLFF | TRBJ1-4 | NA | TRBD1 | TRBV7-9
TGCGCCAGCAGAAGGCAGGGAGGAGAGACCCAGTACTTC | CASRRQGGETQYF | TRBJ2-5 | NA | NA | TRBV10-1
TGTGCCAGCAGCCGGACAGGTGGGGTCGAAAAACTGTTTTTT | CASSRTGGVEKLFF | TRBJ1-4 | once | TRBD1 | TRBV5-8
TGTGCCAGCAGCACGCGACAGGCTAGACTCGTGACAGGCGCCGAAGCTTTCTTT | CASSTRQARLVTGAEAFF | TRBJ1-1 | NA | NA | TRBV27
TGTGCCAGCACCGCGATTACCCCTAGCGGGAGACGTACCTACGAGCAGTACTTC | CASTAITPSGRRTYEQYF | TRBJ2-7 | NA | TRBD2 | TRBV11-2